This entry features one TCR beta chain sequence. CDR1 is SGHAT, CDR2 FQNNGV, per germline. V gave up 5 bases and J gave up 10 bases; unmatched junction bases: 9. The CDR3 totals 15 residues. Measured with immunoSEQ multiplex PCR; TCRdb has only the in-frame clones, and not every one. The sample contains some 120,000 clones, about 91% of which appear only once. The sample comes from a study of T cell responses to AZD1222 COVID-19 vaccine. The TCR originated in an adult who received the AZD1222 COVID-19 vaccine. The genes are TRBV11-2 and TRBJ2-1, with TRBD2 matching over 12 bases. The specimen was peripheral blood, collected 28 days after the second AZD1222 dose. CDR3 residues: CASSPRLAGVGEQFF. CDR3 nucleotide sequence: TGTGCCAGCAGCCCCAGACTAGCGGGAGTCGGGGAGCAGTTCTTC. The complete variable domain, with remaining parts taken from reference TRBV11-2 and TRBJ2-1, reads EAGVAQSPRYKIIEKRQSVAFWCNPISGHATLYWYQQILGQGPKLLIQFQNNGVVDDSQLPKDRFSAERLKGVDSTLKIQPAKLEDSAVYLCASSPRLAGVGEQFFGPGTRLTVL.